This TCR beta chain is drawn from a study of shared clonotypes between healthy human individuals. The study's findings and limits: Clonotypes that were shared across several donors made up around 5% of naive CD4 clonotypes.

Division of CD4+ cells produced a CD45RA+ naive subset and a CD45RA-negative memory subset. Once extracted for a subset, genomic DNA was divided evenly among several immunoSEQ plates. Assay: immunoSEQ multiplex PCR; the TCRdb copy retains only in-frame clones and omits some. The data show nearly 1,000,000 clones, around 80% seen once. Points on this clone: Its antigen is not identified.

The sample was memory CD4+ T cells sorted from blood. Subset reported: CD45RA-negative fraction. The sequence came from a man aged 18 to 30 in good health.

The CDR3: CASSSGQSNTGELFF. The CDR3 DNA reads TGTGCCAGCAGCTCCGGACAGTCGAACACCGGGGAGCTGTTTTTT. V and J are TRBV5-4 and TRBJ2-2; a weak D match, TRBD1 (6 bases). V was shortened by 3 bases and J by 0 bases, with 9 bases between the two germline ends. Germline values: CDR1 SGHNT, CDR2 YYREEE (reference sequence). This CDR3 spans 15 amino acids.